The 10 T cell receptor beta chains presented below share a single source sample, sequenced in a study of T cells in localized non-small cell lung cancer. TCRdb's table, derived via immunoSEQ multiplex PCR, lists solely in-frame clones and lacks some. Altogether 1,500 to 2,000 clones are present, approximately 25% being singletons, with the ten largest covering approximately 18%. Sequencing was performed on normal lung tissue next to the tumor, taken before any cancer treatment. The receptors originated from a female donor at least 60 years old with stage I lung adenocarcinoma.

This chain uses TRBV11-3 with TRBJ1-3; D not resolved. V lost 5 bases to trimming and J lost 0 bases, with 11 bases between them. CDR1 and CDR2 from the germline V gene are SGHNT and YENEEA. This CDR3 has 15 amino acids. The CDR3: CASSTGSGSGNTIYF. The CDR3 nucleotides are TGTGCCAGCAGCACCGGAAGTGGCTCTGGAAACACCATATATTTT.

This chain joins TRBV6-8 and TRBJ2-2, with D possibly TRBD1 on 6 matching bases. Looked up from germline, CDR1 is MNHGY and CDR2 is SAAAGT. V was shortened by 10 bases and J by 2 bases, with 14 bases between the two germline ends. The CDR3 has 14 residues. CDR3 nucleotides: TGTGCCATCTCCGCCAGGGGAAACACCGGGGAGCTGTTTTTT. Protein: CAISARGNTGELFF.

This clone was counted only a few times. The chain has TRBV6-8 and TRBJ2-5; perhaps TRBD1 as D (6 bases). This CDR3 has 13 amino acids. V gave up 8 bases and J gave up 5 bases, with 15 bases separating them. The germline V gene has CDR1 MNHGY and CDR2 SAAAGT. DNA for the CDR3: TGTGCCAGCGGGGCAGGGGTCCGGGAGACCCAGTACTTC. Translation: CASGAGVRETQYF.

Judged by abundance, this clone is medium-sized. The chain links TRBV6-8 to TRBJ2-1; 12 positions match TRBD2. The CDR3 has 15 residues. The germline V gene has CDR1 MNHGY and CDR2 SAAAGT. The V gene end was trimmed by 6 bases and the J gene end by 7 bases; junction bases not matched to a gene: 7. CDR3 amino acids: CASSDGLAGSNEQFF. CDR3 sequence (DNA): TGTGCCAGCAGCGACGGACTAGCGGGGTCGAATGAGCAGTTCTTC.

This chain uses TRBV6-8 with TRBJ1-1, with 9 bases that match TRBD1. This CDR3 spans 13 amino acids. Losses at the gene ends were 8 bases for V and 6 bases for J; bases not matched to a gene: 7. The germline V gene encodes CDR1 MNHGY and CDR2 SAAAGT. CDR3 in amino acids: CASGDREVSEAFF. The CDR3 DNA sequence: TGTGCCAGCGGGGACAGGGAGGTCTCTGAAGCTTTCTTT.

The chain combines TRBV6-8 with TRBJ2-7; TRBD1 agrees at 9 bases. V lost 10 bases and J lost 4; bases outside the gene matches: 5. The CDR3 extends over 12 amino acids. Germline CDR1 is MNHGY and CDR2 is SAAAGT. CDR3 coding DNA: TGTGCCACCGGGACAGGGATGTACGAGCAGTACTTC. This sequence encodes CATGTGMYEQYF.

This clone was found a few times. The chain uses TRBV11-3 and TRBJ1-5, with D perhaps TRBD1 (6 bases). V was trimmed by 1 base and J by 7 bases, leaving 11 bases between them. This CDR3 spans 14 amino acids. Germline values: CDR1 SGHNT, CDR2 YENEEA. As DNA, the CDR3 is TGTGCCAGCAGCTTAGGGGACATATTCCAGCCCCAGCATTTT. Protein sequence: CASSLGDIFQPQHF.

Relative to its sample, this clone is large. This sequence joins TRBV6-8 and TRBJ1-1; D may be TRBD1 (5 bases). CDR3 size: 14 residues. V dropped 9 bases and J dropped 2 bases, with 16 bases sitting between them. CDR1 and CDR2 (germline): MNHGY, SAAAGT. The CDR3 DNA is TGTGCCAGTATAACTGGACAAGCCAACACTGAAGCTTTCTTT. Its protein is CASITGQANTEAFF.

This clone is large (0.1 to 1%). The chain uses TRBV11-3 and TRBJ2-7; the match to TRBD2 covers 7 bases. This CDR3 is 16 amino acids long. The germline V gene has CDR1 SGHNT and CDR2 YENEEA. The V and J ends lost 5 bases and 0 bases, in that order; junction bases with no gene match: 10. CDR3 nucleotides: TGTGCCAGCAGCCGAGAAAGGAGCGGGGACTCCTACGAGCAGTACTTC. Its translation: CASSRERSGDSYEQYF.

V usage is TRBV9 and J usage is TRBJ2-7; TRBD2 is a possible D gene (6 bases). The CDR3 is 14 amino acids. Trimming took 4 bases from V and 0 from J, leaving 11 bases between them. Germline-derived CDR1 and CDR2 are SGDLS and YYNGEE. The CDR3 here is CASSTGTGSYEQYF. The DNA of the CDR3 is TGTGCCAGCAGCACTGGGACTGGCTCCTACGAGCAGTACTTC.